This TCR beta chain was documented in a study of identical twins. The CDR3 totals 15 residues. Trimming removed 6 bases from V and 6 bases from J, with 19 bases in between. Germline V CDR1 and CDR2: LNHDA, SQIVND (reference sequence). Template switching created a universal primer site, and the cDNA included unique molecular identifiers. TCRdb fed the 5' RACE reads into MiXCR, producing one record per CDR3 protein. The sample contains some 460,000 distinct CDR3 sequences, approximately 14% of which appear only once. In regard to this clonotype: What it binds is not known.

Study results and caveats: It was cross-sectional statistical analysis, not following the same donors, that the conclusions relied on. Within cord blood, abundant beta clonotypes carried fewer insertions, but memory repertoires showed no such trend.

These sequences were also reported in another study, on yellow fever vaccine responses in identical twins. That source reports: Reportedly, the response of twins' T cells to the vaccine seemed partly convergent, partly personalized.

The sequence was collected from a woman aged 18 to 35 in good health. The chain joins TRBV19 to TRBJ2-3, with D possibly TRBD2 on 6 matching bases. Sequencing was done on a sample of CD4+ T cells sorted from blood. CDR3 sequence: CASSLEGRPPDTQYF. The CDR3 DNA sequence: TGTGCCAGTAGCCTGGAGGGGCGGCCTCCCGATACGCAGTATTTT.